This TCR beta chain was recovered during a study of shared clonotypes between healthy human individuals. Points on this clone: The antigen remains undetermined.

Germline lookup yields CDR1 SGHRS and CDR2 YFSETQ. The CDR3 has 13 amino acids. V gave up 1 base and J gave up 2 bases, with 4 bases separating them. Study-level points and caveats: Naive CD4 clonotypes were shared across several donors at 4% to 5%. Sorted-subset samples were not fully sequenced, rarefaction indicated.

Only in-frame clones appear in the TCRdb table, and some are missing; sequencing was by immunoSEQ multiplex PCR. The table includes 1.5 million to 1.9 million clones, nearly 99% detected once. All donors were healthy HIV-negative adults lacking recent acute infections or vaccinations. The origin of this receptor is a man younger than 40 in good health. Material: naive CD4+ T cells sorted from blood. The subset denotes: CD45RA+ positively selected. The V gene is TRBV5-1, the J gene TRBJ2-1, with D uncertain. The CDR3 sequence is CASSLNTYNEQFF. In nucleotides, the CDR3 is TGCGCCAGCAGCTTGAATACCTACAATGAGCAGTTCTTC.